This T cell receptor (beta chain) was sequenced during a study of blood T cell repertoires in COVID-19 (dated by TCRdb to the early 2020s). With regard to the full study: Samples covering the acute and convalescent phases of COVID-19 were provided by collaborators in the United States, Italy and Spain. The prospective study material was composed of cDNA or gDNA derived from T cells, B-cell-depleted T cells, or PBMCs. The dataset comprised deeply sampled blood TCRbeta repertoires from subjects exposed to, actively infected with, or recovered from COVID-19. The repertoires were released in a freely available public database intended as a resource for research on the immune response to SARS-CoV-2. The samples were drawn from the first 160 participants of the ongoing ImmuneRACE study and from 1,200 or so subjects provided by 6 global collaborators. The sample metadata nearly always contained a de-identified subject ID, COVID-19 status, age in years and sex. Where available, HLA class I and class II types were taken from metadata supplied by the sample provider and were not determined by assay-based typing.

General findings and caveats noted by the study authors: How much clinical and demographic metadata was included differed by source and by participant, and the metadata was provided uncurated.

Whole blood was collected in K2EDTA tubes by collaborating institutions according to the institutions' own protocols. For TCRbeta analysis, collaborators shipped samples as frozen whole blood, isolated PBMCs, or DNA extracted from either of those sample types. About this clone: The antigen it recognizes is unknown. No clone much larger than this one lies a single base away; base qualities are absent. The sample contains more than one DNA sequence encoding this CDR3.

The CDR3 runs 14 residues from the cysteine to the phenylalanine. The kept DNA is CDR3 alone, 42 bases in frame from the first base. After removal of 1 base from V and 4 bases from J, the junction retains 1 base not matched to a gene. According to the germline V gene, CDR1 reads SGHAT and CDR2 reads FQNNGV. The immunoSEQ Assay, a bias-controlled multiplex PCR, was used to amplify TCRbeta CDR3 regions from genomic DNA. Per the authors' processing: Nucleated cell counts per sample were estimated from amplification of reference gene primers within the assay. To quantify the absolute abundance of each unique TCRbeta CDR3 rearrangement, sequence reads were collapsed and filtered. For each sample, productive Simpson clonality was calculated as the square root of Simpson's diversity index over productive rearrangements. Held by TCRdb, this immuneACCESS table contains in-frame sequences only and omits some clones. Under half of the omission traces to an unresolved V gene where checked; the cause of the rest is unknown. V and J calls plus clone size are reproduced from that table; the DNA served to infer D and trimming. The sample has some 200,000 clones on record, 85% to 90% of them singletons. Together, the top ten hold 5.5% to 8.5% of the sample.

Sample: peripheral blood. This TCR was recovered from a woman older than 75 in a cohort sampled during active or convalescent COVID-19. The sequence links TRBV11-2 to TRBJ1-5; 7 nucleotides in the junction match TRBD1. The nucleotide sequence is TGTGCCAGCAGCTTAGGGACAGGTAATCAGCCCCAGCATTTT. Protein translation: CASSLGTGNQPQHF.